A selection of T cell receptor beta chains follows, all from one sample in a study of T cells in narcolepsy. The table came from immunoSEQ multiplex PCR; TCRdb's copy has only in-frame clones and leaves some out. The data contain 30,000 or so clones, around four fifths of them singletons. The sequencing sample was made of CD45RA- memory CD4+ T cells from PBMCs. These receptor sequences come from a human donor with narcolepsy. CDR3s include the opening cysteine and the closing phenylalanine or tryptophan. A D gene is named only where the DNA matches it firmly.

v_call	j_call	d_call	cdr3_aa
TRBV7-8	TRBJ2-7	NA	CASSLAGREYF
TRBV10-2	TRBJ2-7	NA	CASRALHSYEQYF
TRBV7-9	TRBJ1-1	TRBD1	CASSLSQGGNTEAFF
TRBV28	TRBJ1-2	NA	CASSVTPPRYGYTF
TRBV15	TRBJ1-3	TRBD1	CATSRANTGAGNTIYF
TRBV5-5	TRBJ2-2	NA	CASSSALVGELFF
TRBV7-9	TRBJ2-3	NA	CASSHRQSTDTQYF
TRBV7-3	TRBJ2-4	TRBD1	CASSLQGAPKNIQYF
TRBV5-1	TRBJ2-3	NA	CASKVGSVDTQYF
TRBV2	TRBJ1-4	NA	CASSTSSTGPYNEKLFF
TRBV10-3	TRBJ1-6	NA	CAISEGENSPLHF
TRBV5-1	TRBJ2-5	TRBD2	CASSISGSPEETQYF
TRBV28	TRBJ1-1	TRBD1	CASSHYRGLEAFF
TRBV28	TRBJ1-2	NA	CASSAGISNGYTF
TRBV5-4	TRBJ2-3	NA	CASSLASTDTQYF
TRBV7-7	TRBJ2-2	NA	CASSLVGNTGELFF
TRBV4-1	TRBJ1-1	NA	CASSQDPSGAQGTEAFF
TRBV5-6	TRBJ1-2	NA	CASSLSGVGGSSDYGYTF
TRBV30	TRBJ2-2	TRBD2	CAWRGLAGGLGTGELFF
TRBV7-6	TRBJ2-1	TRBD2	CASSLVSGRYNEQFF
TRBV11-2	TRBJ2-7	TRBD2	CASSFGLAGFYEQYF
TRBV5-1	TRBJ1-1	NA	CASSSQSTANTEAFF
TRBV6-1	TRBJ1-5	TRBD1	CASSGQGGNQPQHF
TRBV5-4	TRBJ1-1	NA	CASSEPRGGRTSEAFF